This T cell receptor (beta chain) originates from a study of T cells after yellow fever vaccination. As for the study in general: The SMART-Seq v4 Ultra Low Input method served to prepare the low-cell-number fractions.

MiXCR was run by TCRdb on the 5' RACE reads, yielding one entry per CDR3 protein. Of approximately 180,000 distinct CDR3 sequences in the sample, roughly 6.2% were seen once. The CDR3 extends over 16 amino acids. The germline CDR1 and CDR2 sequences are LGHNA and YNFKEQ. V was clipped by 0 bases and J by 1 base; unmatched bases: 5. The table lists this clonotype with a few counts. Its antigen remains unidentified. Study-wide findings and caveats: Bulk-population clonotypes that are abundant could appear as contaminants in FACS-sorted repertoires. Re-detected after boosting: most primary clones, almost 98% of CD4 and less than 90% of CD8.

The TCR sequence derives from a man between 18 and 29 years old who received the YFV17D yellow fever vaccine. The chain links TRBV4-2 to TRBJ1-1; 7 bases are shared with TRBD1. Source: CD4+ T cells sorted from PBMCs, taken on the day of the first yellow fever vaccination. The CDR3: CASSQDSRTGNTEAFF. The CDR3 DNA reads TGTGCCAGCAGCCAAGATAGTAGGACAGGGAACACTGAAGCTTTCTTT.